This T cell receptor (beta chain) was observed in a study of shared clonotypes between healthy human individuals. The V gene lost 0 bases and the J gene lost 6 bases, with 6 bases spanning the gap. From germline, CDR1 is SGHTA and CDR2 FQGTGA. The length of the CDR3 is 13 residues. TCRdb keeps only in-frame clones here, not all; method: immunoSEQ multiplex PCR. The sample holds around 480,000 clones; about 79% are singletons and the top ten take approximately 12%. This rearrangement joins TRBV7-3 to TRBJ2-1; no clear D. The TCR sequence derives from a woman in her thirties or forties in good health. Some clones in this sample may be carry-over from other donors' samples. Material: PBMCs. The CDR3 sequence is CASSLTNGNEQFF. The CDR3 region has the DNA TGTGCCAGCAGCTTAACGAACGGCAATGAGCAGTTCTTC.